The 23 T cell receptor beta chains listed next were all sequenced from one sample in a study of CD8+ T cells in alopecia areata (dated by TCRdb to the late 2010s). Receptor amplification or capture employed the immunoSEQ multiplex PCR assay. To provide template for TCR sequencing, every sample had RNA extracted and reverse transcribed into cDNA. Here the immuneACCESS table is served through TCRdb, limited to in-frame sequences with V and J called. Missing clones are a known gap in these copies; in checked studies unresolved V genes cover under half, and the rest lacks a known reason. The sample data list 90,000 to 150,000 clones, and 50% to 55% of these were observed just once. Roughly 0.5% of the sample rests with the top ten. According to the study, the label for this sample's time point signals: more than three weeks on oral tofacitinib. What this sample's treatment or condition label stands for: oral pan-JAK inhibitor, 5-10 mg twice daily.

The material was CD4+ T cells sorted from blood, obtained at week 4, from a patient treated with tofacitinib. The receptors were gathered from a human donor with alopecia areata.

The CDR3 coding sequence is TGTGCCAGCTCACCGGGCCAGGATGGTACGCAGTATTTT. Translated, it gives CASSPGQDGTQYF. The V call is TRBV18, the J call TRBJ2-3; D gene uncertain. V shed 3 bases and J shed 8 bases, with 12 bases lying between them. The germline V gene encodes CDR1 KGHSH and CDR2 LQKENI. The CDR3 covers 13 residues.

This chain connects TRBV29-1 to TRBJ2-7; weak D call: TRBD1 (5 bases). CDR1 and CDR2 (germline): SQVTM, ANQGSEA. Trimming took 4 bases from V and 3 from J, leaving 13 bases between them. The CDR3 has 13 residues. CDR3 residues: CSVGGRLHYEQYF. Here the CDR3 DNA reads TGCAGCGTTGGGGGCCGACTCCACTACGAGCAGTACTTC.

The table lists this clone with a few counts. The rearrangement joins TRBV20-1 to TRBJ2-7; the D gene is possibly TRBD1 (5 bases). This CDR3 has 11 residues. V dropped 5 bases and J dropped 12 bases, with 17 bases sitting between them. Per the germline V gene, CDR1 is DFQATT and CDR2 is SNEGSKA (reference sequence). Written as DNA, the CDR3 is TGCAGTGCTTTAATAGGGGCGGCGCCGTACTTC. Translation: CSALIGAAPYF.

This sequence joins TRBV29-1 and TRBJ2-3; maybe TRBD1 (6 bases). The germline V gene encodes CDR1 SQVTM and CDR2 ANQGSEA. The ends were cut back, 4 bases at V and 1 base at J, with 15 bases in the middle. The CDR3 runs to 15 residues. The CDR3 bases are TGCAGCGTTGCCCGGACAGTCTCAGGCACAGATACGCAGTATTTT. It encodes CSVARTVSGTDTQYF.

This clone was seen ten or more times. The V and J genes are TRBV18 and TRBJ2-7; 8 bases align to TRBD2. Losses at the gene ends were 6 bases for V and 3 bases for J; bases not matched to a gene: 7. The CDR3 length is 14 residues. Germline CDR1 KGHSH, CDR2 LQKENI. The CDR3 protein is CASSRPGTSYEQYF. The DNA for the CDR3 is TGTGCCAGCTCCCGGCCCGGGACTAGCTACGAGCAGTACTTC.

J is TRBJ1-2 and V is TRBV19; the D gene is possibly TRBD1 (6 bases). V shed 4 bases and J shed 5 bases, with 23 bases lying between them. Germline CDR1 is LNHDA and CDR2 is SQIVND (reference sequence). The CDR3 is 17 amino acids. CDR3 loop: CASSTSARGYYGYGYTF. The CDR3 bases are TGTGCCAGTAGTACCTCGGCTAGGGGGTACTATGGATATGGCTACACCTTC.

The chain has TRBV29-1 and TRBJ2-5, with 8 positions matching TRBD1. The germline gives CDR1 SQVTM, CDR2 ANQGSEA. CDR3 length: 14 amino acids. V was pared by 4 bases and J by 5 bases, with 9 bases of the junction left unmatched. CDR3 sequence reads: CSVGQGSSGETQYF. CDR3 DNA sequence: TGCAGCGTTGGACAGGGGAGTTCGGGGGAGACCCAGTACTTC.

The gene calls are TRBV25-1 and TRBJ1-2; D possibly corresponds to TRBD1 (5 bases). Germline values: CDR1 MGHDK, CDR2 SYGVNS. The CDR3 runs to 15 residues. Between the trimmed V and J ends, which lost 1 base and 4 bases, there was a span of 13 bases. In nucleotides, the CDR3 is TGTGCCAGCAGTGAATCGGAGGGACGGTTCTATGGCTACACCTTC. Translating it yields CASSESEGRFYGYTF.

The chain recombines TRBV2 with TRBJ2-5, with D hard to call. The germline gives CDR1 SNHLY, CDR2 FYNNEI. The length of the CDR3 is 11 residues. Between the trimmed V and J ends, which lost 2 bases and 6 bases, there was a span of 4 bases. CDR3 residues: CASSEFQTQYF. The DNA for the CDR3 is TGTGCCAGCAGTGAATTTCAGACCCAGTACTTC.

This clone occurred a few times. This same CDR3 is encoded by further DNA sequences in the sample. V usage is TRBV29-1 and J usage is TRBJ2-7; 9 nucleotides agree with TRBD1. Trimming cost V 6 bases and J 3 bases; bases outside gene matches: 3. This CDR3 is 12 amino acids long. CDR1 is SQVTM, CDR2 ANQGSEA, per germline. CDR3 protein: CSVEGQGYEQYF. The DNA of the CDR3 is TGCAGCGTCGAGGGACAGGGCTACGAGCAGTACTTC.

The chain joins TRBV14 to TRBJ1-2; no firm D call. The CDR3 covers 12 residues. Germline V gene lookup returns CDR1 SGHDN and CDR2 FVKESK. Trimming pared 3 bases from V and 8 bases from J, leaving 10 bases between. CDR3 nucleotide sequence: TGTGCCAGCAGCCAGTGGGGTTCCGGCTACACCTTC. Encoded protein: CASSQWGSGYTF.

This rearrangement joins TRBV6-1 to TRBJ2-1; no clear D. Germline CDR1 reads MNHNS; CDR2 reads SASEGT. V lost 4 bases to trimming and J lost 0 bases, with 10 bases between them. The CDR3 extends over 15 amino acids. This chain's CDR3 is CASSGADRSYNEQFF. The CDR3, as DNA: TGTGCCAGCAGTGGTGCCGACCGCTCCTACAATGAGCAGTTCTTC.

This clone was found many times. V gene TRBV6-1 combines with J gene TRBJ1-5; D is uncertain. The germline V and J ends were trimmed by 4 bases and 6 bases, with 10 bases remaining between them. The CDR3 has 13 residues. From germline, CDR1 is MNHNS and CDR2 SASEGT. The CDR3 region is CASSAPDVQPQHF. CDR3 nucleotides: TGTGCCAGCAGTGCTCCGGACGTTCAGCCCCAGCATTTT.

The rearrangement uses TRBV30 and TRBJ1-5; 7 nucleotides line up with TRBD1. The CDR3 totals 14 residues. Germline CDR1 reads GTSNPN; CDR2 reads SVGIG (reference sequence). V dropped 1 base and J dropped 6; count of bases not matched to a gene: 6. DNA for the CDR3: TGTGCCTGGAGTGGGAACAGGGGAGGTCAGCCCCAGCATTTT. It specifies CAWSGNRGGQPQHF.

The V call is TRBV6-5, the J call TRBJ1-5; no firm D call. Trimming pared 0 bases from V and 3 bases from J, leaving 12 bases between. The CDR3 extends over 16 amino acids. CDR1 MNHEY and CDR2 SVGAGI come from the germline V gene. CDR3 residues: CASSYSRMGNNQPQHF. The CDR3 region has the DNA TGTGCCAGCAGTTACTCAAGGATGGGGAACAATCAGCCCCAGCATTTT.

The genes are TRBV18 and TRBJ2-7, with D possibly being TRBD2 (6 bases). V shed 1 base and J shed 6 bases, with 16 bases lying between them. This CDR3 comprises 15 residues. Germline-derived CDR1 and CDR2 are KGHSH and LQKENI. DNA of the CDR3: TGTGCCAGCTCACCACGGGGGGAGGTCGGAAGCGAGCAGTACTTC. Translated: CASSPRGEVGSEQYF.

The chain joins TRBV30 to TRBJ2-3; no definite D call. Trimming took 3 bases from V and 2 from J, leaving 6 bases between them. Germline V gene sequence: CDR1 GTSNPN, CDR2 SVGIG (reference sequence). The CDR3 loop spans 12 amino acids. The CDR3 nucleotides read TGTGCCTGGAGGGGTACCACAGATACGCAGTATTTT. Its translation is CAWRGTTDTQYF.

The chain combines TRBV29-1 with TRBJ1-5; a weak D match, TRBD1 (5 bases). V lost 4 bases to trimming and J lost 3 bases, with 10 bases between them. Germline CDR1 SQVTM, CDR2 ANQGSEA. The CDR3 covers 13 residues. The CDR3 DNA reads as TGCAGCGTTGTATGGGGGACCAATCAGCCCCAGCATTTT. Protein product: CSVVWGTNQPQHF.

The chain recombines TRBV7-3 with TRBJ2-5; the D is unclear. The germline CDR1 and CDR2 sequences are SGHTA and FQGTGA. The length of the CDR3 is 12 residues. V lost 5 bases and J 5 bases, leaving 9 bases between the germline ends. As DNA, the CDR3 is TGTGCCAGCAGCCAAGATCGCGAGACCCAGTACTTC. Its translation: CASSQDRETQYF.

The CDR3 reads CATRSDRRGNQPQHF. CDR3 bases: TGTGCCACCAGGAGTGACAGGAGAGGGAATCAGCCCCAGCATTTT. This chain connects TRBV27 to TRBJ1-5; a weak D match, TRBD1 (6 bases). The CDR3 length is 15 residues. V lost 10 bases to trimming and J lost 4 bases, with 20 bases between them. Germline CDR1 MNHEY, CDR2 SMNVEV (reference sequence).

The chain carries TRBV6-5 and TRBJ1-5; unclear D gene. Trimming shortened V by 4 bases and J by 1 base, and 5 bases separated the two germline ends. Germline V gene sequence: CDR1 MNHEY, CDR2 SVGAGI. The CDR3 length is 13 residues. The chain's CDR3 is CASSLGSNQPQHF. The CDR3 DNA reads TGTGCCAGCAGTTTAGGCAGCAATCAGCCCCAGCATTTT.

The chain joins TRBV5-1 to TRBJ1-6; 7 bases align to TRBD1. Per germline, CDR1 SGHRS and CDR2 YFSETQ. J gave up 16 bases and V 6 bases, and 16 bases lay outside the gene matches. The CDR3 loop spans 14 amino acids. In DNA form, the CDR3 reads TGCGCCAGCACCCCGGGGACAGAAGGATTACTACTCCACTTT. This translates into CASTPGTEGLLLHF.

There are a few counts of this clone. The chain carries TRBV29-1 and TRBJ2-1; D unclear. Trimming removed 6 bases at V and 0 bases at J, with 9 bases between. The germline V gene has CDR1 SQVTM and CDR2 ANQGSEA. The CDR3 runs to 13 residues. CDR3 coding DNA: TGCAGCGTGCGAGGTTACTCCTACAATGAGCAGTTCTTC. It codes for CSVRGYSYNEQFF.